These 25 T cell receptor beta chains were all obtained from the same sample, sequenced in a study of blood T cell repertoires in COVID-19. Assay: immunoSEQ multiplex PCR; the TCRdb copy retains only in-frame clones and omits some. The repertoire holds 25,000 to 35,000 clones, with roughly nine tenths as singletons. Sequencing used peripheral blood. Receptors originate from a human donor with active COVID-19. The donor label of this sample is uncertain.

The V gene is TRBV11-2, the J gene TRBJ2-3; no reliable D call. Looked up from germline, CDR1 is SGHAT and CDR2 is FQNNGV. Trimming pared 0 bases from V and 6 bases from J, leaving 16 bases between. The CDR3 extends over 16 amino acids. The CDR3 region has the DNA TGTGCCAGCAGCTTAGATCTGGGTAACGTGGGCGATACGCAGTATTTT. Translation gives CASSLDLGNVGDTQYF.

J is TRBJ2-7 and V is TRBV6-5, with 9 bases fitting TRBD1. CDR3 size: 15 residues. Germline CDR1 reads MNHEY; CDR2 reads SVGAGI. Trimming took 8 bases from V and 5 from J; bases not matched to a gene: 13. This chain's CDR3 is CASSPMGQGAHEQYF. DNA of the CDR3: TGTGCCAGCTCTCCGATGGGACAGGGCGCCCACGAGCAGTACTTC.

This rearrangement joins TRBV29-1 to TRBJ1-2, with 7 bases matching TRBD1. The CDR3 totals 14 residues. Trimming took 7 bases from V and 3 from J; bases not matched to a gene: 11. Germline loops: CDR1 SQVTM, CDR2 ANQGSEA. The CDR3 here is CSAEPQGGDYGYTF. The CDR3, as DNA: TGCAGCGCCGAGCCTCAGGGGGGAGACTATGGCTACACCTTC.

The V call is TRBV5-6, the J call TRBJ1-3; D is undetermined. The CDR3 sequence is 15 residues long. Trimming took 1 base from V and 0 from J, leaving 8 bases between them. Germline V lookup: CDR1 SGHDT, CDR2 YYEEEE. Here the CDR3 reads CASSLSVYSGNTIYF. CDR3 in DNA: TGTGCCAGCAGCTTGTCAGTTTACTCTGGAAACACCATATATTTT.

This clone appeared a few times. J is TRBJ2-7 and V is TRBV12-3 or TRBV12-4; a possible D gene is TRBD2 (7 bases). V lost 8 bases and J 7 bases, leaving 15 bases between the germline ends. The CDR3 extends over 12 amino acids. Here the CDR3 DNA reads TGTGCCAGCGCCTGGGGGGGCGGTGAGCAGTACTTC. Its protein is CASAWGGGEQYF.

This clone is medium-sized (0.01 to 0.1%). This same CDR3 is encoded by further DNA sequences in the sample. This CDR3 reads CASTQGSSYEQYF. The DNA of the CDR3 is TGTGCCAGCACCCAAGGGAGCTCCTACGAGCAGTACTTC. The chain has TRBV7-9 and TRBJ2-7, with a possible D match to TRBD2 (5 bases). With 7 bases removed from V and 0 bases from J, the gap between germline ends came to 10 bases. The germline CDR1 and CDR2 sequences are SEHNR and FQNEAQ (reference sequence). CDR3 size: 13 residues.

The genes are TRBV21-1 and TRBJ2-1; TRBD2, as called in the table, went unchecked against the DNA. TRBV21-1 is a pseudogene segment. The CDR3 is 16 residues long. CDR3 sequence (DNA): TGTGCCAGCAGCAAACAAGCGGGAGGGTGGTACAATGAGCAGTTCTTC. Translation gives CASSKQAGGWYNEQFF.

CDR3 in amino acids: CAWSALDRGAPEQYF. CDR3 nucleotide sequence: TGTGCCTGGAGTGCACTAGATCGGGGGGCCCCCGAGCAGTACTTC. V usage is TRBV30 and J usage is TRBJ2-7, with D perhaps matching TRBD2 (7 bases). The germline V and J ends were trimmed by 1 base and 6 bases, with 19 bases remaining between them. The CDR3 has 15 amino acids. Germline assignment: CDR1 GTSNPN and CDR2 SVGIG (reference sequence).

The DNA of the CDR3 is TGTGCCAGCAGCGTAAATGAGGGGGGCCAGGGGGAACTGTTTTTT. It encodes CASSVNEGGQGELFF. The rearrangement uses TRBV9 and TRBJ1-4; 7 bases agree with TRBD1. CDR1 SGDLS and CDR2 YYNGEE come from the germline V gene. This CDR3 region has 15 residues. V shed 1 base, J shed 12 bases, and the junction held 12 bases outside the gene matches.

This clone occurred once. The V and J genes are TRBV18 and TRBJ1-5; D is ambiguous. This CDR3 spans 15 amino acids. The germline gives CDR1 KGHSH, CDR2 LQKENI. Trimming took off 0 bases at V and 1 base at J, with 7 bases between the two ends. The DNA of the CDR3 is TGTGCCAGCTCACCACCTTGGCAGAGCAATCAGCCCCAGCATTTT. Residues: CASSPPWQSNQPQHF.

This chain uses TRBV15 with TRBJ1-1, with a weak D call TRBD1 (6 bases). CDR1 and CDR2 (germline): LNHNV, YYDKDF (reference sequence). CDR3 length equals 15 residues. V lost 1 base and J lost 1, with 10 bases in between. DNA of the CDR3: TGTGCCACCAGCAGAGCACCAGGGGAGAACACTGAAGCTTTCTTT. Protein sequence: CATSRAPGENTEAFF.

The V gene is TRBV11-2, the J gene TRBJ2-1; TRBD2 matches 8 bases. The CDR3 loop spans 17 amino acids. Germline CDR1 SGHAT, CDR2 FQNNGV. Unmatched junction bases numbered 8, after V lost 4 bases and J lost 0 bases. Written as DNA, the CDR3 is TGTGCCAGCAGCTCGCGAAGACTAGCGCGCTCCTACAATGAGCAGTTCTTC. Amino acid sequence: CASSSRRLARSYNEQFF.

The rearrangement joins TRBV20-1 to TRBJ2-1; D ambiguous. The V end was cut by 0 bases, the J end by 9 bases, with 6 bases between. Germline V gene sequence: CDR1 DFQATT, CDR2 SNEGSKA (reference sequence). This CDR3 spans 11 amino acids. The CDR3 protein is CSARDRGEQFF. DNA of the CDR3: TGCAGTGCTAGAGATCGCGGTGAGCAGTTCTTC.

The genes are TRBV5-6 and TRBJ1-1; D unresolved. The length of the CDR3 is 17 residues. V lost 4 bases, J lost 4 bases, and 23 bases lay in between. CDR1 and CDR2 (germline): SGHDT, YYEEEE. CDR3 DNA: TGTGCCAGCAGCCTGGAGTTTGCGGCGGGTTCAAGCACTGAAGCTTTCTTT. This translates into CASSLEFAAGSSTEAFF.

The chain carries TRBV5-5 and TRBJ2-3; 10 bases are a match to TRBD2. Germline CDR1 and CDR2: SGHKS and YYEKEE (reference sequence). The J segment lost 2 bases and the V segment lost 3 bases, leaving 3 bases of the junction unmatched. The CDR3 sequence is 15 residues long. CDR3 DNA: TGTGCCAGCAGCTCCGGACTAGCGGTCACAGATACGCAGTATTTT. This gives the protein CASSSGLAVTDTQYF.

The chain joins TRBV29-1 to TRBJ2-7; TRBD2 agrees at 9 bases. CDR3 length: 14 residues. Germline V gene lookup returns CDR1 SQVTM and CDR2 ANQGSEA. V gave up 5 bases and J gave up 1 base; unmatched junction bases: 6. CDR3 nucleotides: TGCAGCGTTCGGCGGGAGGGGTTTTCCTACGAGCAGTACTTC. Translated, it gives CSVRREGFSYEQYF.

The chain is built from TRBV6-2 or TRBV6-3 and TRBJ1-2; 9 bases are shared with TRBD1. V shed 2 bases, J shed 7 bases, and the junction held 2 bases outside the gene matches. Germline CDR1 and CDR2: MNHEY and SVGEGT. The CDR3 runs 13 residues. The CDR3 DNA reads TGTGCCAGCAGTTACGGGACAGGGATTGGCTACACCTTC. Translation: CASSYGTGIGYTF.

This clone was observed a few times. V and J are TRBV7-9 and TRBJ2-7, with D possibly matching TRBD1 (6 bases). The CDR3 is 16 amino acids. From germline, CDR1 is SEHNR and CDR2 FQNEAQ (reference sequence). V lost 1 base and J lost 0, with 13 bases in between. The CDR3 DNA follows: TGTGCCAGCAGCTTAGAGGGGGTGCTGAGCTCCTACGAGCAGTACTTC. Amino acid sequence: CASSLEGVLSSYEQYF.

The chain uses TRBV20-1 and TRBJ2-7, with 8 bases identical to TRBD2. J was trimmed by 4 bases and V by 3 bases; bases with no gene match: 11. Germline V gene sequence: CDR1 DFQATT, CDR2 SNEGSKA (reference sequence). The CDR3 consists of 15 residues. The DNA for the CDR3 is TGCAGTGCTAGTTTCTCGGGGGGGAAGGGGTACGAGCAGTACTTC. Residues: CSASFSGGKGYEQYF.

The rearrangement links TRBV19 to TRBJ2-3; 12 positions agree with TRBD2. The CDR3 is 15 residues long. CDR1 and CDR2 from the germline V gene are LNHDA and SQIVND (reference sequence). The ends lost 6 bases at V and 5 bases at J; junction bases unmatched: 6. CDR3 amino acids: CASSPWTSGVDTQYF. The CDR3 DNA reads as TGTGCCAGTAGCCCTTGGACTAGCGGGGTAGATACGCAGTATTTT.

This CDR3 reads CASSLRGSTDTQYF. As DNA, the CDR3 is TGTGCCAGCAGCTTAAGAGGTAGCACAGATACGCAGTATTTT. This rearrangement joins TRBV7-9 to TRBJ2-3; D is unresolved. The CDR3 is 14 residues long. V lost 2 bases to trimming and J lost 0 bases, with 6 bases between them. Looked up from germline, CDR1 is SEHNR and CDR2 is FQNEAQ (reference sequence).

The chain carries TRBV12-3 or TRBV12-4 and TRBJ1-1, with D unresolved. The CDR3 extends over 13 amino acids. V was pared by 3 bases and J by 8 bases, with 13 bases between. The DNA for the CDR3 is TGTGCCAGCAGTTTGGGTAGCGTAGCCGAAGCTTTCTTT. The encoded protein is CASSLGSVAEAFF.

The J gene is TRBJ1-5, the V gene TRBV6-1; maybe TRBD1 (6 bases). The germline V gene has CDR1 MNHNS and CDR2 SASEGT. Trimming left V 3 bases short and J 6 bases short, with 15 bases between. The CDR3 contains 15 residues. CDR3 in amino acids: CASSDSQGWGQPQHF. CDR3 nucleotides: TGTGCCAGCAGTGACAGTCAGGGGTGGGGTCAGCCCCAGCATTTT.

For this clone: Sequence at one end of the junction differs from germline and may be a read error. This chain uses TRBV27 with TRBJ2-1, with TRBD2 matching 8 bases. The CDR3 contains 13 residues. CDR1 is MNHEY and CDR2 is SMNVEV in the germline V gene (reference sequence). The CDR3 nucleotides are TGTGCCAGCAGTTTAGGCGGGACTAGGAGTGAAGTCTTC. Residues: CASSLGGTRSEVF.

This chain joins TRBV29-1 and TRBJ2-3, with D maybe TRBD2 (5 bases). This CDR3 has 12 amino acids. V shed 6 bases and J shed 3 bases, with 10 bases lying between them. Germline CDR1 and CDR2: SQVTM and ANQGSEA. CDR3 protein: CSVREGTDTQYF. Here the CDR3 DNA reads TGCAGCGTACGGGAAGGGACAGATACGCAGTATTTT.